This T cell receptor beta chain was sequenced during a study of CD4+ T cells in melanoma. V was pared by 4 bases and J by 14 bases, with 11 bases between. Germline assignment: CDR1 LGHNA and CDR2 YNFKEQ. This CDR3 contains 11 residues. Generated by immunoSEQ multiplex PCR, the TCRdb table keeps only in-frame clones and is missing some. The profile shows 55,000 or so clones, more than 60% of them singletons. The rearrangement uses TRBV4-2 and TRBJ1-4; no definite D call. The sequenced sample consisted of tumor tissue. This clonotype originated in a human donor with melanoma. In DNA form, the CDR3 reads TGTGCCAGCAGCCTCGCGGGAAGGCTGTTTTTT. Encoded protein: CASSLAGRLFF.